The rows below give T cell receptor beta chains drawn from one sample of a study of T cells expressing NK-cell markers. Reprocessing the 5' RACE reads, TCRdb reports a single entry for every CDR3 protein and omits DNA. The repertoire table contains 500,000 or so distinct CDR3 sequences. Sequenced material: blood T cells: a sorted CD56 or NKG2C T cell subset, CD4+ or CD8+ T cells, or bulk PBMC T cells (not recorded which). The receptors originated from a man in his late teens or twenties in good health. CDR3s include the opening cysteine and the closing phenylalanine or tryptophan.

j_call v_call cdr3_aa
TRBJ2-7 TRBV18 CASSSPDRGDYEQYF
TRBJ2-1 TRBV21-1 CASSNLPLTGAVYNEQFF
TRBJ2-5 TRBV6-1 CASSNLFTQETQYF
TRBJ2-4 TRBV24-1 CATSGTGSNIQYF
TRBJ1-4 TRBV4-1 CASSLSTVWATNEKLFF
TRBJ2-2 TRBV10-3 CAISEVVNTGELFF
TRBJ2-7 TRBV4-2 CASSQDRDEQYF
TRBJ2-4 TRBV12-3/TRBV12-4 CASSRTGAAKNIQYF
TRBJ2-5 TRBV21-1 CASSKDDFVLTSGRETQYF
TRBJ2-7 TRBV28 CATNLHLGSYEQYF
TRBJ2-1 TRBV7-9 CASSSTSGTSRNEQFF
TRBJ2-7 TRBV11-1 CASSFDGIEQYF
TRBJ2-5 TRBV24-1 CATSAQGGIETQYF
TRBJ2-2 TRBV28 CASSLSPPTTGELFF
TRBJ2-5 TRBV7-2 CASSLGVLGETQYF
TRBJ2-3 TRBV5-1 CASSLMAGLAGGPKDTQYF
TRBJ2-3 TRBV12-3/TRBV12-4 CASSSRTSNTDTQYF
TRBJ1-1 TRBV20-1 CSARTEPGNTEAFF
TRBJ1-2 TRBV4-2 CASSPGGRNGYTF
TRBJ2-5 TRBV4-1 CASSQVQRRPETQYF
TRBJ2-2 TRBV29-1 CSVGGAINTGELFF
TRBJ1-1 TRBV5-1 CASSVRDGTEAFF
TRBJ1-2 TRBV7-6 CASSPSEWDGYTF
TRBJ2-1 TRBV4-3 CASSRRQGDEQFF
TRBJ2-3 TRBV5-5 CASSLGGTPTDTQYF
TRBJ2-7 TRBV12-3/TRBV12-4 CASSRQMGQDHYEQYF
TRBJ2-2 TRBV18 CASSPTGDTNTGELFF
TRBJ2-1 TRBV9 CASNGGGPQNEQFF
TRBJ1-5 TRBV12-3/TRBV12-4 CASSQGLSVNQPQHF
TRBJ2-5 TRBV29-1 CSVRTGRQETQYF
TRBJ2-7 TRBV25-1 CASSSWTGPFDEQYF
TRBJ2-3 TRBV6-4 CASKPLAGPSTDTQYF